A single sample gave rise to the 23 T cell receptor beta chains below, sequenced in a study of shared clonotypes between healthy human individuals. Profiling relied on immunoSEQ multiplex PCR, and the TCRdb table lists in-frame clones only, not all of them. The table includes about 1.1 million clones, approximately 80% detected once. What was sequenced was memory CD4+ T cells from PBMCs. As to subset: CD45RA-negative fraction. These receptor sequences come from a man younger than 35 in good health. Some clones in this sample may be carry-over from other donors' samples.

The chain combines TRBV5-1 with TRBJ1-2; weak D call: TRBD1 (6 bases). Germline V gives CDR1 SGHRS, CDR2 YFSETQ. Trimming took 4 bases from V and 7 from J, leaving 14 bases between them. The CDR3 runs 13 residues. The CDR3 DNA sequence: TGCGCCAGCAGCCTCGGGGGGCAGGGTGGCTACACCTTC. Its translation: CASSLGGQGGYTF.

This chain uses TRBV28 with TRBJ1-1, with D possibly being TRBD1 (6 bases). Trimming took off 7 bases at V and 4 bases at J, with 19 bases between the two ends. CDR1 is MDHEN, CDR2 SYDVKM, per germline. The CDR3 spans 15 residues. The CDR3 spells CASTKGGGAGTEAFF. In DNA, the CDR3 is TGTGCCAGCACCAAAGGTGGGGGGGCTGGCACTGAAGCTTTCTTT. Full variable domain (remainder filled in from reference TRBV28 and TRBJ1-1): DVKVTQSSRYLVKRTGEKVFLECVQDMDHENMFWYRQDPGLGLRLIYFSYDVKMKEKGDIPEGYSVSREKKERFSLILESASTNQTSMYLCASTKGGGAGTEAFFGQGTRLTVV.

The V and J genes are TRBV20-1 and TRBJ2-7, with D unresolved. The CDR3 has 10 residues. From germline, CDR1 is DFQATT and CDR2 SNEGSKA (reference sequence). V lost 6 bases and J lost 4, with 7 bases in between. CDR3 DNA sequence: TGCAGTGCCCCCCGATACGAGCAGTACTTC. It codes for CSAPRYEQYF.

The chain combines TRBV7-8 with TRBJ1-4, with unresolved D. V was pared by 4 bases and J by 8 bases, with 11 bases between. The V gene's germline CDR1 is SGHVS and CDR2 FQNEAQ. The CDR3 loop spans 13 amino acids. CDR3 bases: TGTGCCAGCAGCTCCCGCGGCGGCGAAAAACTGTTTTTT. Protein sequence: CASSSRGGEKLFF.

The V call is TRBV2, the J call TRBJ2-1; TRBD2 aligns across 10 bases. Germline V gene sequence: CDR1 SNHLY, CDR2 FYNNEI. The length of the CDR3 is 18 residues. V was pared by 6 bases and J by 4 bases, with 15 bases of the junction left unmatched. The CDR3 nucleotides read TGTGCCAGCAGCTCCCTCTGGGTAGCGGGGGGACTGTACAATGAGCAGTTCTTC. This codes for CASSSLWVAGGLYNEQFF.

This sequence joins TRBV15 and TRBJ1-1; possibly TRBD1 for D (5 bases). CDR1 is LNHNV, CDR2 YYDKDF, per germline (reference sequence). V was cut by 0 bases and J by 11 bases, with 13 bases left in between. The CDR3 has 13 residues. In nucleotides, the CDR3 is TGTGCCACCAGCAGAGATCTCGGAGGGGAGGCTTTCTTT. Translating it yields CATSRDLGGEAFF.

The chain links TRBV6-6 to TRBJ2-7, with 11 positions matching TRBD1. The CDR3 is made up of 15 amino acids. Germline V gene data show CDR1 as MNHNY and CDR2 as SVGAGI (reference sequence). J gave up 7 bases and V 2 bases, and 7 bases lay outside the gene matches. CDR3 residues: CASSYERDRGKEQYF. Written as DNA, the CDR3 is TGTGCCAGCAGTTACGAGCGGGACAGGGGGAAAGAGCAGTACTTC.

The chain couples TRBV27 to TRBJ1-2; 10 nucleotides align to TRBD1. This CDR3 comprises 11 residues. Trimming removed 8 bases from V and 8 bases from J; junction bases left unmatched: 2. Germline V gene sequence: CDR1 MNHEY, CDR2 SMNVEV (reference sequence). CDR3 amino acids: CASRDRGGYTF. CDR3 sequence (DNA): TGTGCCAGCCGGGACAGGGGAGGCTACACCTTC.

This clone was picked up a small number of times. This rearrangement joins TRBV5-1 to TRBJ2-2; the match to TRBD1 covers 9 bases. J lost 1 base, V lost 4 bases, and 5 bases had no gene match. The V gene's germline CDR1 is SGHRS and CDR2 YFSETQ. The CDR3 length is 16 residues. The CDR3 region is CASSLGTGRNTGELFF. DNA for the CDR3: TGCGCCAGCAGCCTCGGGACAGGGCGGAACACCGGGGAGCTGTTTTTT.

This clone was detected a few times. The chain links TRBV2 to TRBJ2-3; perhaps TRBD1 as D (6 bases). The germline CDR1 and CDR2 sequences are SNHLY and FYNNEI. Trimming shortened V by 4 bases and J by 0 bases, and 11 bases separated the two germline ends. This CDR3 comprises 15 residues. CDR3 DNA sequence: TGTGCCAGCAGTGGGTCAGGGGAAAGCACAGATACGCAGTATTTT. Protein: CASSGSGESTDTQYF.

In its sample, this clone was seen once. This rearrangement joins TRBV7-2 to TRBJ1-1; D not certain. V was clipped by 5 bases and J by 1 base, with 11 bases between them. From germline, CDR1 is SGHTA and CDR2 FQGNSA. The CDR3 is made up of 14 amino acids. Here the CDR3 reads CASSRSGENTEAFF. In DNA, the CDR3 is TGTGCCAGCAGCCGATCTGGGGAGAACACTGAAGCTTTCTTT.

The chain uses TRBV7-2 and TRBJ1-1; D perhaps matches TRBD1 (5 bases). V lost 1 base, J lost 6 bases, and 15 bases lay in between. The CDR3 is 15 amino acids. Looked up from germline, CDR1 is SGHTA and CDR2 is FQGNSA. CDR3 nucleotide sequence: TGTGCCAGCAGCTTAGTTCGTGGGGGGTCGGCTGAAGCTTTCTTT. Protein: CASSLVRGGSAEAFF.

The chain couples TRBV18 to TRBJ2-5, with D perhaps TRBD1 (5 bases). CDR1 and CDR2 from the germline V gene are KGHSH and LQKENI. CDR3 length: 15 amino acids. Trimming left V 3 bases short and J 0 bases short, with 11 bases between. The CDR3 DNA sequence: TGTGCCAGCTCACCGACGAGGACATACCAAGAGACCCAGTACTTC. The encoded protein is CASSPTRTYQETQYF. The whole variable domain, remainder taken from reference TRBV18 and TRBJ2-5, is NAGVMQNPRHLVRRRGQEARLRCSPMKGHSHVYWYRQLPEEGLKFMVYLQKENIIDESGMPKERFSAEFPKEGPSILRIQQVVRGDSAAYFCASSPTRTYQETQYFGPGTRLLVL.

CDR3 in amino acids: CSVENYGYGYTF. The CDR3 nucleotides read TGCAGCGTTGAAAACTATGGGTATGGCTACACCTTC. V and J are TRBV29-1 and TRBJ1-2, with D unresolved. This CDR3 comprises 12 residues. Per germline, CDR1 SQVTM and CDR2 ANQGSEA. V was trimmed by 2 bases and J by 5 bases, leaving 9 bases between them.

The chain combines TRBV2 with TRBJ1-3; 7 nucleotides agree with TRBD1. V shed 5 bases and J 0 bases; nucleotides not matched to a gene: 4. The CDR3 consists of 15 residues. In germline, CDR1 is SNHLY, CDR2 FYNNEI. The CDR3 DNA follows: TGTGCCAGCAGTCGGGACAGCCCCTCTGGAAACACCATATATTTT. This translates into CASSRDSPSGNTIYF.

The rearrangement joins TRBV29-1 to TRBJ1-4; 8 bases match TRBD1. The CDR3 contains 14 residues. Germline lookup yields CDR1 SQVTM and CDR2 ANQGSEA. V was clipped by 4 bases and J by 6 bases; unmatched bases: 7. CDR3 sequence: CSVVDTGGDEKLFF. CDR3 coding DNA: TGCAGCGTTGTGGACACAGGGGGGGATGAAAAACTGTTTTTT.

The J gene is TRBJ2-3, the V gene TRBV5-1, with D perhaps matching TRBD2 (6 bases). V lost 0 bases and J lost 4, with 15 bases in between. Germline V gene lookup returns CDR1 SGHRS and CDR2 YFSETQ. The CDR3 runs to 16 residues. The CDR3 DNA follows: TGCGCCAGCAGCTTGGGGGTAGCGGTGAGGGCAGATACGCAGTATTTT. Its protein is CASSLGVAVRADTQYF.

The chain joins TRBV6-5 to TRBJ2-7; 11 positions match TRBD2. Looked up from germline, CDR1 is MNHEY and CDR2 is SVGAGI. The length of the CDR3 is 15 residues. J gave up 2 bases and V 2 bases, and 2 bases lay outside the gene matches. DNA of the CDR3: TGTGCCAGCAGTTACGGGACTAGCGGACCCTACGAGCAGTACTTC. It translates to CASSYGTSGPYEQYF.

V and J are TRBV30 and TRBJ1-5; no definite D call. The CDR3 totals 13 residues. V shed 5 bases and J shed 7 bases, with 15 bases lying between them. Germline CDR1 GTSNPN, CDR2 SVGIG (reference sequence). CDR3 sequence (DNA): TGTGCCTGGGAAACAGCGCTCGGACAGCCCCAGCATTTT. Protein sequence: CAWETALGQPQHF.

This sequence joins TRBV6-1 and TRBJ1-5; no clear D. Germline CDR1 MNHNS, CDR2 SASEGT. The CDR3 runs to 13 residues. Trimming left V 8 bases short and J 6 bases short, with 14 bases between. CDR3 bases: TGTGCCAGCCGCCGGGAAGTGGGTCAGCCCCAGCATTTT. Residues: CASRREVGQPQHF.

The chain recombines TRBV28 with TRBJ2-5, with 9 bases identical to TRBD2. The closer fit of TRBJ2-7 to the DNA end suggests the J call may be wrong. The CDR3 is 13 amino acids. CDR1 is MDHEN and CDR2 is SYDVKM in the germline V gene. The CDR3 nucleotides read TGTGCCAGCAGTCCCACTAGCGGGTACGAGCAGTACTTC. It encodes CASSPTSGYEQYF.

The chain recombines TRBV5-4 with TRBJ1-2, with D unclear. Germline CDR1 SGHNT, CDR2 YYREEE (reference sequence). The CDR3 has 13 amino acids. V lost 0 bases and J 7 bases, leaving 10 bases between the germline ends. CDR3 in DNA: TGTGCCAGCAGCTTGGCACGGGAGGGTGGCTACACCTTC. Encoded protein: CASSLAREGGYTF.

The gene calls are TRBV11-2 and TRBJ2-5; TRBD2 is a possible D gene (7 bases). V was pared by 2 bases and J by 1 base, with 14 bases between. This CDR3 has 16 residues. The V gene's germline CDR1 is SGHAT and CDR2 FQNNGV. The CDR3 loop reads CASSLSRGLPQETQYF. As DNA, the CDR3 is TGTGCCAGCAGCTTATCCAGGGGACTACCCCAAGAGACCCAGTACTTC. The full variable domain, in which reference TRBV11-2 and TRBJ2-5 provide the parts outside the CDR3, is EAGVAQSPRYKIIEKRQSVAFWCNPISGHATLYWYQQILGQGPKLLIQFQNNGVVDDSQLPKDRFSAERLKGVDSTLKIQPAKLEDSAVYLCASSLSRGLPQETQYFGPGTRLLVL.